This T cell receptor (beta chain) is drawn from a study of OX40 agonist ivuxolimab in advanced cancers. Study in general: Ivuxolimab, an agonist antibody against OX40 (CD134), was given to patients. Enrollees could have had prior anti-PD-1, anti-PD-L1 or anti-CTLA-4 therapy, which around 43% had received. Three individuals attained partial responses, comprising one hepatocellular carcinoma case and two cutaneous melanoma cases.

Remarks on this clone: The antigen remains undetermined.

Profiling relied on immunoSEQ multiplex PCR, and the TCRdb table lists in-frame clones only, not all of them. The sample holds around 20,000 clones, roughly four fifths seen once. General study points: By week 6 at 0.1 to 3.0 mg/kg, blood CD4+ and CD8+ T cells had expanded clonally.

V was clipped by 1 base and J by 8 bases; unmatched bases: 11. Germline V gene sequence: CDR1 SEHNR, CDR2 FQNEAQ (reference sequence). The CDR3 sequence is 17 residues long. The receptor's source is an adult with an advanced solid tumor such as melanoma, head and neck, liver or kidney cancer. Material: CD4+ or CD8+ T cells sorted from blood, obtained in a trial of the OX40 agonist ivuxolimab. The rearrangement links TRBV7-9 to TRBJ2-1; 10 bases agree with TRBD2. The CDR3 protein is CASSLVLRTSGAYEQFF. The CDR3 region has the DNA TGTGCCAGCAGCTTAGTTCTCCGGACTAGCGGAGCTTATGAGCAGTTCTTC.